The following is a TCR beta chain sequence with its context. Its antigen is not known. The sample is drawn from a study of shared clonotypes between healthy human individuals. Overall study findings and caveats: Though the depth was large, rarefaction showed that sorted-subset sequencing was incomplete.

Assay used: immunoSEQ multiplex PCR; TCRdb lists only in-frame clones, some missing. The sample gives 2 million to 2.5 million clones, under 97% of which show up once; more than 0.1% is in the top ten. Source material: naive CD4+ T cells sorted from blood. Subset in this sample: CD45RA+ positively selected. The clonotype was recovered from a man aged 18 to 30 in good health.

DNA of the CDR3: TGCAGCGTTGTAGTAGCGGGGGGGATGACGCAGTATTTT. This encodes CSVVVAGGMTQYF. The chain joins TRBV29-1 to TRBJ2-3, with TRBD2 identical over 11 bases. J lost 9 bases, V lost 4 bases, and 6 bases had no gene match. Germline V CDR1 and CDR2: SQVTM, ANQGSEA. The CDR3 extends over 13 amino acids.